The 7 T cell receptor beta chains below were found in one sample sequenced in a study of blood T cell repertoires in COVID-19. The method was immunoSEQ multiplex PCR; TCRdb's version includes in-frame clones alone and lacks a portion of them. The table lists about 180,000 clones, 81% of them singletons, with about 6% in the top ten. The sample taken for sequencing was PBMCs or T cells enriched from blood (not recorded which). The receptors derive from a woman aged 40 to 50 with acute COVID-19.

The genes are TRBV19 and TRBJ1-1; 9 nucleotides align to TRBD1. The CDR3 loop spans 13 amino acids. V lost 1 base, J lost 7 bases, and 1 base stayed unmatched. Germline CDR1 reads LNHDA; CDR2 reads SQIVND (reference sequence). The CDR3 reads CASSIGTGDEAFF. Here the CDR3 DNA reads TGTGCCAGTAGTATAGGGACAGGGGATGAAGCTTTCTTT.

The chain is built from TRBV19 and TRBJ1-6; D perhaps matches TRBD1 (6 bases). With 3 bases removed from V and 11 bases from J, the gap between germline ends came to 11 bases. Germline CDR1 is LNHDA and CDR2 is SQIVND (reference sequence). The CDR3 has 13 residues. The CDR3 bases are TGTGCCAGTAGTATTTGGGGGCTGACACCCCTCCACTTT. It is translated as CASSIWGLTPLHF. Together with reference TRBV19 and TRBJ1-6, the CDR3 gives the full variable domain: DGGITQSPKYLFRKEGQNVTLSCEQNLNHDAMYWYRQDPGQGLRLIYYSQIVNDFQKGDIAEGYSVSREKKESFPLTVTSAQKNPTAFYLCASSIWGLTPLHFGNGTRLTVT.

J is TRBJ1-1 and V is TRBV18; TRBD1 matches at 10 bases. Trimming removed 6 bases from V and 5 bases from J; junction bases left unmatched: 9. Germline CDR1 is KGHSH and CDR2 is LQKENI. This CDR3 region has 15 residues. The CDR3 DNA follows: TGTGCCAGCTCCGCGGGACAGGGGATCGAAACTGAAGCTTTCTTT. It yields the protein CASSAGQGIETEAFF.

CDR3 sequence (DNA): TGTGCCAGCTCACCACCGAGAGCGCCGGTCACGGACTACAATGAGCAGTTCTTC. Amino acid sequence: CASSPPRAPVTDYNEQFF. This chain links TRBV18 with TRBJ2-1, with D unclear. The length of the CDR3 is 18 residues. Trimming removed 0 bases from V and 3 bases from J, with 18 bases in between. The V gene's germline CDR1 is KGHSH and CDR2 LQKENI.

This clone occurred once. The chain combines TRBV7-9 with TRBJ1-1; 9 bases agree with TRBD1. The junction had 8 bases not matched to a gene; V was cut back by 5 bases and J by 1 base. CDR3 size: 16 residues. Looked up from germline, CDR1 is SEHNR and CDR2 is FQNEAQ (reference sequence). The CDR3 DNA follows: TGTGCCAGCAGCCCTCCGGGACAGGGCGGGAACACTGAAGCTTTCTTT. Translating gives CASSPPGQGGNTEAFF.

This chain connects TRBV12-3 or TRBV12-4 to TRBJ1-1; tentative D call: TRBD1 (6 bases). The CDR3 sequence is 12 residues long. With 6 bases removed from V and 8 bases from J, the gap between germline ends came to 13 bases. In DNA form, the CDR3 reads TGTGCCAGCAGCCAGGGGATGGGAGAAGCTTTCTTT. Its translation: CASSQGMGEAFF.

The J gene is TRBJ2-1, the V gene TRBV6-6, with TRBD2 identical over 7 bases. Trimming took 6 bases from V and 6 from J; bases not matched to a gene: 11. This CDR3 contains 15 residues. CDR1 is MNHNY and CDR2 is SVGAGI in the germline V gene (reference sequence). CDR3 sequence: CASRVEGLVRNEQFF. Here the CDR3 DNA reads TGTGCCAGCAGGGTCGAAGGACTAGTGCGCAATGAGCAGTTCTTC.